Shown below are 17 T cell receptor beta chains from a single sample sequenced in a study of Tregs in tolerant kidney transplant recipients (dated by TCRdb to between 2018 and 2021). The meaning of the sample's time point label: blood sample drawn before combined kidney and bone marrow transplant. Receptor libraries were prepared by the immunoSEQ multiplex PCR assay. The table was pulled from immuneACCESS by TCRdb, which kept in-frame rearrangements only. Such tables lose some clones; where checked, under half of the loss comes from unresolved V genes, and the rest has no known cause. The sample table lists fewer than 80,000 clones, roughly 98% of them with a count of one. The ten largest make up 0.3% to 0.35% of the sample. The starting material was Tregs from blood, obtained before the transplant. Receptors originate from a human donor who received a combined kidney and bone marrow transplant.

This CDR3 reads CASSLGDREYGYTF. DNA for the CDR3: TGCGCCAGCAGCTTGGGGGACAGGGAATATGGCTACACCTTC. J is TRBJ1-2 and V is TRBV5-1, with 9 positions matching TRBD1. Germline lookup yields CDR1 SGHRS and CDR2 YFSETQ. CDR3 size: 14 residues. With 0 bases clipped from V and 5 bases from J, the junction kept 2 bases outside the gene matches.

The V and J genes are TRBV27 and TRBJ1-5; 8 positions match TRBD1. In germline, CDR1 is MNHEY, CDR2 SMNVEV (reference sequence). CDR3 length: 14 amino acids. Losses at the gene ends were 6 bases for V and 1 base for J; bases not matched to a gene: 2. In nucleotides, the CDR3 is TGTGCCAGCAGACGACAGGGGAGCAATCAGCCCCAGCATTTT. Translation gives CASRRQGSNQPQHF.

The chain employs TRBV28 and TRBJ1-4; possibly TRBD1 for D (6 bases). This CDR3 has 16 residues. The ends were cut back, 4 bases at V and 8 bases at J, with 20 bases in the middle. CDR1 and CDR2 from the germline V gene are MDHEN and SYDVKM. This chain's CDR3 is CASSSPAPTGVEKLFF. The CDR3 nucleotides read TGTGCCAGCAGTTCACCAGCGCCGACAGGCGTCGAAAAACTGTTTTTT.

The chain links TRBV7-2 to TRBJ2-4, with D perhaps matching TRBD2 (6 bases). Germline loops: CDR1 SGHTA, CDR2 FQGNSA. The CDR3 loop spans 15 amino acids. Between the trimmed V and J ends, which lost 4 bases and 1 base, there was a span of 11 bases. CDR3 nucleotide sequence: TGTGCCAGCAGCTCGACTAGGGTGGCCAAAAACATTCAGTACTTC. It yields the protein CASSSTRVAKNIQYF.

This chain connects TRBV29-1 to TRBJ1-4; tentatively, D is TRBD1 (5 bases). This CDR3 has 11 amino acids. The germline V and J ends were trimmed by 7 bases and 7 bases, with 10 bases remaining between them. CDR1 and CDR2 (germline): SQVTM, ANQGSEA. The CDR3 DNA follows: TGCAGCGCCGGGGGTGGTGAAAAACTGTTTTTT. It specifies CSAGGGEKLFF.

The chain links TRBV30 to TRBJ1-1; D is uncertain. V lost 2 bases to trimming and J lost 8 bases, with 18 bases between them. The CDR3 sequence is 14 residues long. The germline CDR1 and CDR2 sequences are GTSNPN and SVGIG (reference sequence). The CDR3 sequence: CAWSPGQNGWEAFF. DNA for the CDR3: TGTGCCTGGAGTCCGGGTCAAAACGGTTGGGAAGCTTTCTTT.

The chain employs TRBV7-2 and TRBJ2-7; D is unclear. Germline CDR1 SGHTA, CDR2 FQGNSA. With 0 bases removed from V and 0 bases from J, the gap between germline ends came to 15 bases. The CDR3 has 17 amino acids. The CDR3 DNA is TGTGCCAGCAGCTTAGCGCTAGTTCTCATAAACTCCTACGAGCAGTACTTC. Residues: CASSLALVLINSYEQYF.

This rearrangement joins TRBV28 to TRBJ2-7; 10 positions match TRBD1. Trimming removed 10 bases from V and 3 bases from J; junction bases left unmatched: 6. CDR3 size: 13 residues. Per germline, CDR1 MDHEN and CDR2 SYDVKM. This chain's CDR3 is CAIQTGGLYEQYF. CDR3 bases: TGTGCCATCCAGACAGGGGGCCTCTACGAGCAGTACTTC. Full variable domain (missing parts from reference TRBV28 and TRBJ2-7): DVKVTQSSRYLVKRTGEKVFLECVQDMDHENMFWYRQDPGLGLRLIYFSYDVKMKEKGDIPEGYSVSREKKERFSLILESASTNQTSMYLCAIQTGGLYEQYFGPGTRLTVT.

This clone showed up just once. The chain recombines TRBV10-3 with TRBJ1-2, with 8 bases that match TRBD1. CDR1 is ENHRY and CDR2 is SYGVKD in the germline V gene. Unmatched junction bases numbered 12, after V lost 4 bases and J lost 8 bases. This CDR3 comprises 15 residues. The CDR3 sequence: CAISGGQGLGLGYTF. The CDR3 bases are TGTGCCATCAGTGGTGGACAGGGTTTGGGCTTGGGCTACACCTTC.

The V call is TRBV13, the J call TRBJ1-5; D ambiguous. Per the germline V gene, CDR1 is PRHDT and CDR2 is FYEKMQ (reference sequence). Trimming stripped 5 bases from V and 4 bases from J, with 6 bases between. The CDR3 has 12 residues. The CDR3 reads CASSLLNQPQHF. The CDR3 nucleotides are TGTGCCAGCAGCCTCCTAAATCAGCCCCAGCATTTT. The full variable domain, in which reference TRBV13 and TRBJ1-5 provide the parts outside the CDR3, is AAGVIQSPRHLIKEKRETATLKCYPIPRHDTVYWYQQGPGQDPQFLISFYEKMQSDKGSIPDRFSAQQFSDYHSELNMSSLELGDSALYFCASSLLNQPQHFGDGTRLSIL.

The gene calls are TRBV15 and TRBJ2-1; the match to TRBD2 covers 8 bases. V was pared by 0 bases and J by 10 bases, with 11 bases of the junction left unmatched. This CDR3 spans 16 amino acids. Germline V CDR1 and CDR2: LNHNV, YYDKDF (reference sequence). The CDR3 DNA is TGTGCCACCAGCAGAGATTGGGGTAGCGGGAAAGTCGAGCAGTTCTTC. This translates into CATSRDWGSGKVEQFF.

This rearrangement joins TRBV5-1 to TRBJ2-7, with 11 nucleotides matching TRBD2. The CDR3 covers 15 residues. Trimming took 0 bases from V and 1 from J; bases not matched to a gene: 0. Germline V gene lookup returns CDR1 SGHRS and CDR2 YFSETQ. CDR3 nucleotide sequence: TGCGCCAGCAGCTTGGGACTAGCGGGGTCCTACGAGCAGTACTTC. Translation: CASSLGLAGSYEQYF.

V gene TRBV4-2 combines with J gene TRBJ1-4, with D perhaps TRBD1 (6 bases). CDR1 and CDR2 (germline): LGHNA, YNFKEQ. This CDR3 is built from 15 residues. Trimming removed 4 bases at V and 4 bases at J, with 13 bases between. The CDR3: CASSPLGRGNEKLFF. In DNA form, the CDR3 reads TGTGCCAGCAGCCCCCTAGGCAGGGGTAATGAAAAACTGTTTTTT.

The J gene is TRBJ1-2, the V gene TRBV4-2, with TRBD1 identical over 8 bases. Trimming took 3 bases from V and 11 from J; bases not matched to a gene: 8. From germline, CDR1 is LGHNA and CDR2 YNFKEQ. This CDR3 is 13 amino acids long. In DNA form, the CDR3 reads TGTGCCAGCAGCCACCCGGGACAGGAGAGTTACACCTTC. Translated: CASSHPGQESYTF.

This chain joins TRBV7-2 and TRBJ2-2, with TRBD1 as a possible D gene (6 bases). The V end was cut by 2 bases, the J end by 4 bases, with 14 bases between. Germline-derived CDR1 and CDR2 are SGHTA and FQGNSA. This CDR3 has 16 amino acids. In DNA form, the CDR3 reads TGTGCCAGCAGCTTAATTGGGGGCGCACTCACCGGGGAGCTGTTTTTT. This codes for CASSLIGGALTGELFF.

This rearrangement joins TRBV9 to TRBJ2-3; D may be TRBD2 (6 bases). Germline lookup yields CDR1 SGDLS and CDR2 YYNGEE. This CDR3 comprises 15 residues. The V end lost 4 bases, the J end lost 1 base, and 13 bases lay between the germline ends. The DNA of the CDR3 is TGTGCCAGCAGCCCCCGAGGAGGGGGCACAGATACGCAGTATTTT. As protein: CASSPRGGGTDTQYF. Full variable domain (rest looked up from reference TRBV9 and TRBJ2-3): DSGVTQTPKHLITATGQRVTLRCSPRSGDLSVYWYQQSLDQGLQFLIQYYNGEERAKGNILERFSAQQFPDLHSELNLSSLELGDSALYFCASSPRGGGTDTQYFGPGTRLTVL.

This clone was counted once. CDR3 DNA sequence: TGCAGCGTTGAATGGGGCTTTGGTTGGGGCTACACCTTC. As protein: CSVEWGFGWGYTF. V is TRBV29-1 and J is TRBJ1-2, with D tentatively TRBD1 (5 bases). The CDR3 extends over 13 amino acids. Germline CDR1 and CDR2: SQVTM and ANQGSEA. Trimming cost V 2 bases and J 8 bases, with 15 bases left between them.